Given below is one T cell receptor beta chain in context. Its antigen is unknown. Isolated RNA was reverse transcribed in full, so expressed TCRB transcripts were sequenced. TCRdb's copy holds only in-frame clones and misses some; the assay was immunoSEQ multiplex PCR. The profile shows approximately 37,000 clones, approximately 49% of them singletons. The CDR3 covers 13 residues. V lost 3 bases to trimming and J lost 3 bases, with 8 bases between them. The germline V gene has CDR1 SGHVS and CDR2 FQNEAQ. This sample is part of a study of beta chain features in type 1 diabetes. Study results and limitations: PCR may have favored shorter templates equally in patients and controls. Relative to healthy donors, patients appeared to have naive, central memory and Treg TCRB repertoires that were more similar. Reduced insertions and increased deletions marked VDJ junctions in type 1 diabetes patients.

The chain joins TRBV7-8 to TRBJ1-1, with D possibly TRBD1 on 5 matching bases. The TCR originated in a woman aged 18 to 35 in good health. Input material: central memory CD4+ T cells from blood. The CDR3 coding sequence is TGTGCCAGCAGCTTCAGCAGGGACACTGAAGCTTTCTTT. It yields the protein CASSFSRDTEAFF.